This T cell receptor beta chain was sequenced for a study of metastatic and nonmetastatic thyroid tumors. Across the study: Where malignant and benign thyroid patients were concerned, repertoires were compared across blood and tumor or nodule tissue. Study-wide findings and caveats: It was reportedly found that TCR beta diversity was significantly higher in malignant thyroid tumors than in benign nodules, a difference seen in both blood and tumor samples.

Remarks on this clone: Its specificity is unknown. Germline and junction disagree at one end, which may indicate a read error.

Under the authors' procedure: Variation in CDR3 across clinicopathological groups served as the basis for constructing a distant-metastasis classifier in papillary thyroid cancer. TCRdb reprocessed the PCR reads using MiXCR. For this entry, the V and J calls and clone size follow TCRdb and not the study's own pipeline. The sample has approximately 31,000 clones, 15% to 20% seen once; the top ten hold roughly a tenth. This CDR3 has 15 amino acids. Germline CDR1 reads SGHRS; CDR2 reads YFSETQ. Every patient was untreated before thyroid surgery. The rearrangement uses TRBV5-1 and TRBJ2-3, with D perhaps given as TRBD1 or TRBD2 (6 bases each). The sample taken for sequencing was blood. This clonotype was obtained from a female donor with papillary thyroid cancer or a benign thyroid nodule (not recorded which). Some clones in this sample may be carry-over from other donors' samples. As DNA, the CDR3 is TGCGCCAGCAACTTGAAGAGGGGGGCCGCTCTTACGCAGTATTTT. Its protein is CASNLKRGAALTQYF.